A single sample gave rise to the 20 T cell receptor beta chains below, sequenced in a study of blood T cell repertoires in COVID-19. Assay used: immunoSEQ multiplex PCR; TCRdb lists only in-frame clones, some missing. Of 200,000 to 250,000 clones in the sample, 82% were seen once. Sequencing input: PBMCs or T cells enriched from blood (not recorded which). The receptors come from a woman aged 60 to 75 who had recovered from COVID-19.

This chain uses TRBV25-1 with TRBJ2-7; 8 bases match TRBD1. This CDR3 has 18 amino acids. V trimming: 4 bases; J trimming: 0 bases; junction bases outside the gene matches: 14. Germline CDR1 is MGHDK and CDR2 is SYGVNS. CDR3 nucleotide sequence: TGTGCCAGCAGTGTCTCGCTCCCAACAGGGGGGCACTCCTACGAGCAGTACTTC. Its protein is CASSVSLPTGGHSYEQYF.

The chain uses TRBV2 and TRBJ1-5; D possibly corresponds to TRBD1 (5 bases). The CDR3 covers 15 residues. Germline CDR1 SNHLY, CDR2 FYNNEI. The V end lost 7 bases, the J end lost 0 bases, and 13 bases lay between the germline ends. The CDR3 sequence is CASTLGQDSNQPQHF. CDR3 sequence (DNA): TGTGCCAGCACCCTAGGACAAGATAGCAATCAGCCCCAGCATTTT.

J is TRBJ1-6 and V is TRBV14; D remains ambiguous. CDR1 and CDR2 (germline): SGHDN, FVKESK. Trimming pared 4 bases from V and 7 bases from J, leaving 11 bases between. This CDR3 is built from 14 residues. The CDR3 nucleotides read TGTGCCAGCAGCCTCCGGCTGAGGAATTCACCCCTCCACTTT. Its translation is CASSLRLRNSPLHF. Drawing the rest from reference TRBV14 and TRBJ1-6, the complete variable domain is EAGVTQFPSHSVIEKGQTVTLRCDPISGHDNLYWYRRVMGKEIKFLLHFVKESKQDESGMPNNRFLAERTGGTYSTLKVQPAELEDSGVYFCASSLRLRNSPLHFGNGTRLTVT.

The chain couples TRBV11-2 to TRBJ1-3; TRBD1 matches at 8 bases. This CDR3 is 14 amino acids long. With V trimmed by 6 bases and J by 2 bases, 3 bases remained unmatched. CDR1 is SGHAT, CDR2 FQNNGV, per germline. CDR3 amino acids: CASRETGAGNTIYF. The CDR3 DNA reads TGTGCCAGCAGGGAGACAGGGGCTGGAAACACCATATATTTT.

A few counts support this clone. The rearrangement joins TRBV2 to TRBJ1-1; no clear D. V was trimmed by 4 bases and J by 5 bases, leaving 8 bases between them. The CDR3 totals 12 residues. Germline CDR1 SNHLY, CDR2 FYNNEI. CDR3 in amino acids: CASSVRGTEAFF. CDR3 bases: TGTGCCAGCAGTGTGCGGGGAACTGAAGCTTTCTTT.

The chain combines TRBV6-5 with TRBJ2-2; TRBD2 agrees at 8 bases. The J segment lost 4 bases and the V segment lost 5 bases, leaving 6 bases of the junction unmatched. CDR1 and CDR2 (germline): MNHEY, SVGAGI. This CDR3 has 15 residues. DNA for the CDR3: TGTGCCAGCAGTACCCCGGGGGGGTTCACCGGGGAGCTGTTTTTT. Amino acids: CASSTPGGFTGELFF.

Concerning this clone: Other DNA sequences within the sample encode an identical CDR3. The CDR3 nucleotides read TGTGCCAGCAGCTTAGTACAGGGGGGGTACGAGCAGTACTTC. Encoded protein: CASSLVQGGYEQYF. The V call is TRBV11-2, the J call TRBJ2-7; the D gene is possibly TRBD1 (8 bases). Germline V lookup: CDR1 SGHAT, CDR2 FQNNGV. V was shortened by 1 base and J by 4 bases, with 11 bases between the two germline ends. This CDR3 comprises 14 residues.

Here the CDR3 reads CASSLDSARGTDTQYF. Here the CDR3 DNA reads TGTGCCAGCAGCTTAGATTCCGCCAGGGGCACAGATACGCAGTATTTT. The chain is built from TRBV11-2 and TRBJ2-3, with D possibly being TRBD1 (5 bases). Trimming took off 0 bases at V and 1 base at J, with 11 bases between the two ends. Germline V gives CDR1 SGHAT, CDR2 FQNNGV. The CDR3 has 16 amino acids.

The chain links TRBV11-1 to TRBJ2-7, with 8 bases aligning to TRBD1. Germline V gene lookup returns CDR1 SGHAT and CDR2 FQDESV (reference sequence). Trimming removed 3 bases from V and 6 bases from J; junction bases left unmatched: 10. The CDR3 runs to 15 residues. The CDR3 nucleotides read TGTGCCAGCAGCTTTGTGCAGGGGGCGCATCTCGAGCAGTACTTC. It specifies CASSFVQGAHLEQYF.

V and J are TRBV11-2 and TRBJ2-2, with D possibly TRBD2 on 7 matching bases. Trimming removed 5 bases from V and 6 bases from J, with 10 bases in between. This CDR3 has 13 residues. CDR1 and CDR2 from the germline V gene are SGHAT and FQNNGV. CDR3 sequence reads: CASSRGGSGELFF. CDR3 coding DNA: TGTGCCAGCAGCCGCGGGGGCTCCGGGGAGCTGTTTTTT.

This rearrangement joins TRBV7-6 to TRBJ1-1; D is ambiguous. V was pared by 5 bases and J by 0 bases, with 13 bases between. The CDR3 has 15 amino acids. Germline V gene lookup returns CDR1 SGHVS and CDR2 FNYEAQ. The chain's CDR3 is CASSPRRGMNTEAFF. CDR3 in DNA: TGTGCCAGCAGCCCACGCAGAGGCATGAACACTGAAGCTTTCTTT.

The rearrangement links TRBV18 to TRBJ2-7; 9 bases map to TRBD1. This CDR3 has 15 residues. In germline, CDR1 is KGHSH, CDR2 LQKENI. V lost 6 bases and J lost 0; bases outside the gene matches: 6. DNA for the CDR3: TGTGCCAGCTCGCTCACAGGGGGCTTCTCCTACGAGCAGTACTTC. Translation: CASSLTGGFSYEQYF.

The V call is TRBV11-3, the J call TRBJ2-3, with TRBD2 identical over 12 bases. Germline V lookup: CDR1 SGHNT, CDR2 YENEEA. This CDR3 contains 14 residues. With V trimmed by 8 bases and J by 6 bases, 6 bases remained unmatched. The DNA for the CDR3 is TGTGCCAGCGCCCCGGGGACTAGCGGGGATACGCAGTATTTT. Protein: CASAPGTSGDTQYF. The entire variable domain, with the rest obtained from reference TRBV11-3 and TRBJ2-3, is as follows: EAGVVQSPRYKIIEKKQPVAFWCNPISGHNTLYWYLQNLGQGPELLIRYENEEAVDDSQLPKDRFSAERLKGVDSTLKIQPAELGDSAVYLCASAPGTSGDTQYFGPGTRLTVL.

The chain recombines TRBV4-1 with TRBJ2-3, with D possibly TRBD2 on 7 matching bases. Germline CDR1 and CDR2: MGHRA and YSYEKL. This CDR3 contains 15 residues. Trimming took off 0 bases at V and 4 bases at J, with 11 bases between the two ends. The CDR3 loop reads CASSQETGGPDTQYF. The CDR3 DNA reads as TGCGCCAGCAGCCAAGAGACCGGGGGGCCAGATACGCAGTATTTT.

There are a few counts of this clone. The V call is TRBV11-2, the J call TRBJ1-2, with D possibly TRBD1 on 6 matching bases. CDR1 is SGHAT and CDR2 is FQNNGV in the germline V gene. V was clipped by 0 bases and J by 8 bases, with 13 bases between them. The CDR3 loop spans 14 amino acids. The CDR3 nucleotides read TGTGCCAGCAGCTTAGATGGCCAGGGGTTAGGCTACACCTTC. Its protein product is CASSLDGQGLGYTF.

The rearrangement links TRBV6-5 to TRBJ1-2; 9 bases agree with TRBD1. This CDR3 region has 14 residues. Unmatched junction bases numbered 3, after V lost 5 bases and J lost 2 bases. Per germline, CDR1 MNHEY and CDR2 SVGAGI. The CDR3 DNA follows: TGTGCCAGCAGTAAGACAGGGGGAAACTATGGCTACACCTTC. It is translated as CASSKTGGNYGYTF.

V and J are TRBV5-1 and TRBJ2-3, with 8 nucleotides matching TRBD2. Trimming cost V 7 bases and J 6 bases; bases outside gene matches: 10. The CDR3 sequence is 14 residues long. Germline-derived CDR1 and CDR2 are SGHRS and YFSETQ. The CDR3 DNA is TGCGCCAGCCGACGAGCGGGAGCCGCCGATACGCAGTATTTT. Amino acids: CASRRAGAADTQYF.

The count of this clone is one. This rearrangement joins TRBV21-1 to TRBJ2-6; the listed D gene, TRBD1, was not tested against the DNA. TRBV21-1 corresponds to a pseudogene. The CDR3 length is 20 residues. The CDR3 loop reads CASSGLPGQGTPSGANVLTF. The CDR3 DNA follows: TGTGCCAGCAGTGGGCTCCCGGGACAGGGGACCCCCTCTGGGGCCAACGTCCTGACTTTC.

The chain has TRBV30 and TRBJ2-1, with 8 bases aligning to TRBD2. The CDR3 totals 13 residues. Trimming took 0 bases from V and 13 from J; bases not matched to a gene: 8. CDR1 and CDR2 (germline): GTSNPN, SVGIG (reference sequence). The CDR3 coding sequence is TGTGCCTGGAGTGTACTTAGCGGGGCCACCCAGTTCTTC. As protein: CAWSVLSGATQFF.

This chain uses TRBV5-1 with TRBJ2-1, with D perhaps TRBD2 (7 bases). Trimming took 2 bases from V and 2 from J, leaving 14 bases between them. CDR1 and CDR2 from the germline V gene are SGHRS and YFSETQ. The CDR3 is made up of 16 amino acids. The CDR3 loop reads CASSFSSGQTYNEQFF. The DNA for the CDR3 is TGCGCCAGCAGCTTTTCTAGCGGACAGACCTACAATGAGCAGTTCTTC.